Each of the 14 T cell receptor beta chains below was sequenced from the same sample in a study of control samples from healthy donors and cancer patients. Sequencing used immunoSEQ multiplex PCR; TCRdb keeps in-frame clones, though not all of them. The data hold more than 110,000 clones, with about 85% observed a single time. Sequenced sample: blood. Source of these receptors: a young woman in good health.

This clone was found once. For the CDR3, the DNA is TGTGCCAGCAGCTTAGATGCTGGACCGGAGTTTGGGCAGTACTTC. Protein: CASSLDAGPEFGQYF. The rearrangement joins TRBV7-2 to TRBJ2-7; D is unclear. The CDR3 consists of 15 residues. CDR1 and CDR2 (germline): SGHTA, FQGNSA. With 1 base removed from V and 9 bases from J, the gap between germline ends came to 19 bases.

The V call is TRBV24-1, the J call TRBJ2-3; D is unresolved. The V gene's germline CDR1 is KGHDR and CDR2 SFDVKD. Trimming took 0 bases from V and 1 from J, leaving 7 bases between them. This CDR3 comprises 15 residues. CDR3 sequence reads: CATSDLSVGTDTQYF. For the CDR3, the DNA is TGTGCCACCAGTGATTTGAGTGTGGGCACAGATACGCAGTATTTT.

CDR3 amino acids: CATSRDGQYTEAFF. The CDR3 DNA is TGTGCCACCAGCAGAGATGGGCAGTACACTGAAGCTTTCTTT. The chain carries TRBV15 and TRBJ1-1; D is ambiguous. Trimming pared 0 bases from V and 3 bases from J, leaving 8 bases between. CDR3 length: 14 residues. Per the germline V gene, CDR1 is LNHNV and CDR2 is YYDKDF (reference sequence). The full variable domain, in which reference TRBV15 and TRBJ1-1 provide the parts outside the CDR3, is DAMVIQNPRYQVTQFGKPVTLSCSQTLNHNVMYWYQQKSSQAPKLLFHYYDKDFNNEADTPDNFQSRRPNTSFCFLDIRSPGLGDTAMYLCATSRDGQYTEAFFGQGTRLTVV.

The chain joins TRBV11-3 to TRBJ2-1; D remains unclear. This CDR3 has 13 residues. Germline V gene lookup returns CDR1 SGHNT and CDR2 YENEEA. Trimming left V 5 bases short and J 10 bases short, with 15 bases between. The CDR3 nucleotides read TGTGCCAGCAGCATCTTTAGTAGTGGCGAGCAGTTCTTC. This sequence encodes CASSIFSSGEQFF. The full variable domain, its missing parts supplied by reference TRBV11-3 and TRBJ2-1, is EAGVVQSPRYKIIEKKQPVAFWCNPISGHNTLYWYLQNLGQGPELLIRYENEEAVDDSQLPKDRFSAERLKGVDSTLKIQPAELGDSAVYLCASSIFSSGEQFFGPGTRLTVL.

The rearrangement joins TRBV5-4 to TRBJ2-1; tentative D call: TRBD2 (6 bases). The length of the CDR3 is 13 residues. Germline V gene sequence: CDR1 SGHNT, CDR2 YYREEE (reference sequence). Deletions cut 1 base from V and 8 bases from J, with 10 bases between. The CDR3 protein is CASSLPGVDEQFF. Here the CDR3 DNA reads TGTGCCAGCAGCTTGCCGGGAGTGGATGAGCAGTTCTTC.

This sequence joins TRBV3-1 (or the pseudogene TRBV3-2) and TRBJ2-4; TRBD2 matches 14 bases. The V gene's germline CDR1 is LGHDT and CDR2 YNNKEL (reference sequence). The CDR3 length is 16 residues. V dropped 4 bases and J dropped 8; count of bases not matched to a gene: 7. This CDR3 reads CASSPGTSGSGDIQYF. For the CDR3, the DNA is TGTGCCAGCAGCCCTGGGACTAGCGGGAGTGGGGACATTCAGTACTTC.

This clone has a handful of counts. J is TRBJ2-7 and V is TRBV5-6, with unresolved D. Trimming cost V 4 bases and J 5 bases, with 7 bases left between them. Germline V gene data show CDR1 as SGHDT and CDR2 as YYEEEE. The CDR3 runs to 11 residues. This chain's CDR3 is CASSRKHEQYF. CDR3 DNA: TGTGCCAGCAGCCGAAAGCACGAGCAGTACTTC.

The chain has TRBV7-9 and TRBJ2-7; 7 nucleotides line up with TRBD2. This CDR3 is built from 15 residues. Germline CDR1 reads SEHNR; CDR2 reads FQNEAQ (reference sequence). After removal of 8 bases from V and 0 bases from J, the junction contained 10 bases not matched to a gene. CDR3 in amino acids: CASGVSGASSYEQYF. The CDR3 DNA is TGTGCCAGCGGCGTGAGCGGGGCGAGCTCCTACGAGCAGTACTTC.

The J gene is TRBJ2-7, the V gene TRBV5-8, with 12 nucleotides matching TRBD2. CDR1 and CDR2 from the germline V gene are SGHTS and YDEGEE. The V segment lost 6 bases and the J segment 6 bases; nucleotides outside the gene matches: 19. CDR3 length equals 18 residues. This CDR3 reads CASTLAGGRRGVSPEQYF. In nucleotides, the CDR3 is TGTGCCAGCACCCTAGCGGGAGGGCGGCGGGGCGTCTCTCCCGAGCAGTACTTC.

CDR3 bases: TGTGCCAGCAGCCAAGATCACGCCAATCAGCCCCAGCATTTT. It is translated as CASSQDHANQPQHF. The V call is TRBV4-2, the J call TRBJ1-5; D remains unclear. This CDR3 contains 14 residues. V lost 0 bases and J 3 bases, leaving 6 bases between the germline ends. Germline V gene sequence: CDR1 LGHNA, CDR2 YNFKEQ.

The rearrangement links TRBV11-3 to TRBJ2-1; D ambiguous. Per the germline V gene, CDR1 is SGHNT and CDR2 is YENEEA. The CDR3 length is 15 residues. V lost 5 bases, J lost 0 bases, and 11 bases lay in between. The CDR3 region has the DNA TGTGCCAGCAGCCCAGAACACTACTCCTACAATGAGCAGTTCTTC. This gives the protein CASSPEHYSYNEQFF.

The chain joins TRBV7-7 to TRBJ2-3; 8 nucleotides agree with TRBD1. The V gene end was trimmed by 1 base and the J gene end by 3 bases; junction bases not matched to a gene: 0. Germline V lookup: CDR1 SSHAT, CDR2 FNYEAQ (reference sequence). The CDR3 extends over 14 amino acids. This CDR3 reads CASSLGQGTDTQYF. In DNA form, the CDR3 reads TGTGCCAGCAGCTTAGGACAGGGGACAGATACGCAGTATTTT. Complete variable domain (other parts from reference TRBV7-7 and TRBJ2-3): GAGVSQSPRYKVTKRGQDVTLRCDPISSHATLYWYQQALGQGPEFLTYFNYEAQPDKSGLPSDRFSAERPEGSISTLTIQRTEQRDSAMYRCASSLGQGTDTQYFGPGTRLTVL.

The rearrangement joins TRBV19 to TRBJ1-1; no definite D call. Per germline, CDR1 LNHDA and CDR2 SQIVND (reference sequence). The CDR3 has 17 amino acids. The germline V and J ends were trimmed by 3 bases and 3 bases, with 20 bases remaining between them. The CDR3, as DNA: TGTGCCAGTAGTATCTTGGCAGATTTACCTGAGGACACTGAAGCTTTCTTT. Protein: CASSILADLPEDTEAFF.

The chain recombines TRBV15 with TRBJ1-2, with D hard to call. The V gene's germline CDR1 is LNHNV and CDR2 YYDKDF (reference sequence). V lost 0 bases to trimming and J lost 2 bases, with 16 bases between them. The CDR3 extends over 17 amino acids. CDR3 sequence: CATSREGSGASNYGYTF. CDR3 nucleotide sequence: TGTGCCACCAGCAGAGAAGGCAGCGGAGCTTCAAACTATGGCTACACCTTC. The variable domain in full, completed from reference TRBV15 and TRBJ1-2, reads DAMVIQNPRYQVTQFGKPVTLSCSQTLNHNVMYWYQQKSSQAPKLLFHYYDKDFNNEADTPDNFQSRRPNTSFCFLDIRSPGLGDTAMYLCATSREGSGASNYGYTFGSGTRLTVV.